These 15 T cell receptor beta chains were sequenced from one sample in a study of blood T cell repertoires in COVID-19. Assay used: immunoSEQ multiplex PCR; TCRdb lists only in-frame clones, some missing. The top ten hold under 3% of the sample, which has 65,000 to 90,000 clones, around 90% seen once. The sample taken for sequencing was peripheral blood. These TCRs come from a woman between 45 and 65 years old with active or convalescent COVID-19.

The CDR3 loop reads CASSLGQVLNEQYF. CDR3 nucleotides: TGCGCCAGCAGCTTGGGACAGGTTTTGAACGAGCAGTACTTC. The chain carries TRBV5-1 and TRBJ2-7, with a tentative D call TRBD1 (6 bases). The CDR3 sequence is 14 residues long. CDR1 is SGHRS and CDR2 is YFSETQ in the germline V gene. V gave up 0 bases and J gave up 5 bases, with 12 bases separating them. Full variable domain (missing parts from reference TRBV5-1 and TRBJ2-7): KAGVTQTPRYLIKTRGQQVTLSCSPISGHRSVSWYQQTPGQGLQFLFEYFSETQRNKGNFPGRFSGRQFSNSRSEMNVSTLELGDSALYLCASSLGQVLNEQYFGPGTRLTVT.

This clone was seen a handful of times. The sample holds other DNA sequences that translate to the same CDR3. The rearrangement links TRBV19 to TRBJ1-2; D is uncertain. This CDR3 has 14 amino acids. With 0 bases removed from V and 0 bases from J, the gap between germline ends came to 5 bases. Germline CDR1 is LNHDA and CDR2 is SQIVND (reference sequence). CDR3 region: CASSIEEANYGYTF. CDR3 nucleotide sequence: TGTGCCAGTAGTATAGAAGAGGCTAACTATGGCTACACCTTC.

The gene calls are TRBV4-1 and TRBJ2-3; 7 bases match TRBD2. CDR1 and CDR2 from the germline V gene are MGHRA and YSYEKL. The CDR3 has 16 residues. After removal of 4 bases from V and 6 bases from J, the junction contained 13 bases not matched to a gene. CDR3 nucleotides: TGCGCCAGCAGCCCGGGCCCGGGGGGACTACAGGATACGCAGTATTTT. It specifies CASSPGPGGLQDTQYF.

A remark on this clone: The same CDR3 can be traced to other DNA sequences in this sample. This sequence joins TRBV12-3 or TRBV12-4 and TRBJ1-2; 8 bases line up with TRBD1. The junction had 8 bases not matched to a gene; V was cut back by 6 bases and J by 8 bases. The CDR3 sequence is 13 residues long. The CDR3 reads CASSLGTGVGYTF. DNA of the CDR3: TGTGCCAGCAGCCTAGGGACAGGTGTAGGCTACACCTTC.

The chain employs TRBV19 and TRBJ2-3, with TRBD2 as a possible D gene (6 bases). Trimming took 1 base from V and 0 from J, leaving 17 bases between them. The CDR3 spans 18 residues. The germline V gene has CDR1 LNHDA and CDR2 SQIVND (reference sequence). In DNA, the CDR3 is TGTGCCAGTAGTATAGGCCGCGGGGACGGAATTAGCACAGATACGCAGTATTTT. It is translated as CASSIGRGDGISTDTQYF.

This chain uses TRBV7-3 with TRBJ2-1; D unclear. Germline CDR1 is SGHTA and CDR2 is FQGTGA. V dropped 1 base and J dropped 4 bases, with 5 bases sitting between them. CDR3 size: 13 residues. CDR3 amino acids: CASSLSYYNEQFF. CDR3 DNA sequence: TGTGCCAGCAGCTTAAGTTATTACAATGAGCAGTTCTTC.

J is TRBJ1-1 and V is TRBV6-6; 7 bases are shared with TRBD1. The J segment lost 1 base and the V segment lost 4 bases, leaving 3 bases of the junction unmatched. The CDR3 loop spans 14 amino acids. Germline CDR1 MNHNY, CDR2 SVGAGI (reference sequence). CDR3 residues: CASSSRTGNTEAFF. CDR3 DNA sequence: TGTGCCAGCAGTTCCCGGACAGGGAACACTGAAGCTTTCTTT.

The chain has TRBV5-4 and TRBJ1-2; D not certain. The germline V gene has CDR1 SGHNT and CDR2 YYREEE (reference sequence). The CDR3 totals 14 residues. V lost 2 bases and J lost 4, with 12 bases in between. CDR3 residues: CASSFMQAPYGYTF. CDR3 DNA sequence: TGTGCCAGCAGCTTTATGCAGGCCCCCTATGGCTACACCTTC.

The CDR3 DNA follows: TGTGCCAGCAGGGAGGGCAATCAGCCCCAGCATTTT. It codes for CASREGNQPQHF. The chain carries TRBV6-5 and TRBJ1-5; D is ambiguous. This CDR3 contains 12 residues. Trimming left V 6 bases short and J 2 bases short, with 5 bases between. Per germline, CDR1 MNHEY and CDR2 SVGAGI.

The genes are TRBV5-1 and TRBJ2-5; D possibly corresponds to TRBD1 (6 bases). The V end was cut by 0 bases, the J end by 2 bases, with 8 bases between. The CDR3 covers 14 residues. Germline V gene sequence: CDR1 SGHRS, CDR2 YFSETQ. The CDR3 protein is CASSLERGQETQYF. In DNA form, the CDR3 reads TGCGCCAGCAGCTTGGAAAGGGGGCAAGAGACCCAGTACTTC.

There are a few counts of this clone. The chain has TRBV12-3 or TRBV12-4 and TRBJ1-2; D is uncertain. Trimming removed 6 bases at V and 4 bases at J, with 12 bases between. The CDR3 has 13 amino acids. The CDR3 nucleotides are TGTGCCAGCAGCCGAACCCCCAGCTATGGCTACACCTTC. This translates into CASSRTPSYGYTF.

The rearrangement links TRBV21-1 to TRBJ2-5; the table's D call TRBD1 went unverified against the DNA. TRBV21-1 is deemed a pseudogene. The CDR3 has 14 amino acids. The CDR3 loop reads CANPTGEDQETQYF. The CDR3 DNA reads TGTGCCAACCCGACAGGGGAAGACCAAGAGACCCAGTACTTC.

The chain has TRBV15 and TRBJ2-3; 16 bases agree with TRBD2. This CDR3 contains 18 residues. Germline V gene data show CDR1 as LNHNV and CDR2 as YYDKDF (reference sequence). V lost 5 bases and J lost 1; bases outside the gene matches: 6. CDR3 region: CATSAGLAGGDRTDTQYF. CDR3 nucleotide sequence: TGTGCCACCAGCGCGGGACTAGCGGGGGGGGATCGCACAGATACGCAGTATTTT.

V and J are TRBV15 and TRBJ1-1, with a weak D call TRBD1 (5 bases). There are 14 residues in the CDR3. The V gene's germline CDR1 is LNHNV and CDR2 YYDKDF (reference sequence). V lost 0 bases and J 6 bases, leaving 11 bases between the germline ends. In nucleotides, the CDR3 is TGTGCCACCAGCAGAGATTTGGGGGGTCCTGAAGCTTTCTTT. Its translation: CATSRDLGGPEAFF.

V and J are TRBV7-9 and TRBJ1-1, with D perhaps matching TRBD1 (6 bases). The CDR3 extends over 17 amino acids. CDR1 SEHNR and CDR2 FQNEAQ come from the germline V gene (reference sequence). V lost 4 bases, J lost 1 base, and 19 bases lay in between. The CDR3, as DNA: TGTGCCAGCAGCTCAAGTGAATCCGGGACAACGAACACTGAAGCTTTCTTT. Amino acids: CASSSSESGTTNTEAFF.